The 13 T cell receptor beta chains below all came from one sample that was sequenced in a study of Graves' ophthalmopathy and Graves' hyperthyroidism. Amplified TCR beta CDR3 regions were obtained using RNA transcripts as template. The first round was an RT-PCR with HTBI primers, and the second round was a multiplex PCR. TCRdb analysed the multiplex PCR reads with MiXCR anew, one entry per CDR3 protein. The sample carries tens of thousands of distinct CDR3 sequences, about half recorded once. The sequencing sample was made of peripheral blood. The receptors were sampled from an adult woman with Graves' ophthalmopathy.

This clonotype was counted at least ten times. V is TRBV6-2 or TRBV6-3 and J is TRBJ2-7; D is undetermined. The CDR3 has 12 residues. CDR1 and CDR2 (germline): MNHEY, SVGEGT. Trimming stripped 2 bases from V and 2 bases from J, with 4 bases between. The DNA of the CDR3 is TGTGCCAGCAGTTACCTAACCTACGAGCAGTACTTC. It is translated as CASSYLTYEQYF.

The chain is built from TRBV12-3 or TRBV12-4 and TRBJ1-5; 11 positions agree with TRBD1. V lost 8 bases, J lost 5 bases, and 8 bases stayed unmatched. This CDR3 contains 15 residues. The CDR3 DNA reads TGTGCCAGCTTTCTCGGGACAGGGGGGGATCAGCCCCAGCATTTT. It codes for CASFLGTGGDQPQHF.

This clonotype was seen many times. V and J are TRBV2 and TRBJ2-3; TRBD2 matches at 11 bases. V shed 5 bases and J 1 base; nucleotides not matched to a gene: 2. The germline CDR1 and CDR2 sequences are SNHLY and FYNNEI. CDR3 length: 15 amino acids. The DNA of the CDR3 is TGTGCCAGCAGTAAACTAGCGGGAGGCACAGATACGCAGTATTTT. Translated: CASSKLAGGTDTQYF.

This clonotype came up many times. The chain links TRBV7-2 to TRBJ2-1, with TRBD1 identical over 7 bases. The V segment lost 0 bases and the J segment 8 bases; nucleotides outside the gene matches: 1. Germline values: CDR1 SGHTA, CDR2 FQGNSA. This CDR3 spans 13 amino acids. This chain's CDR3 is CASSLAGQDEQFF. The CDR3 DNA follows: TGTGCCAGCAGCTTAGCCGGACAGGATGAGCAGTTCTTC.

Within the sample, this clonotype is medium-sized. The V and J genes are TRBV10-3 and TRBJ2-7; TRBD1 agrees at 8 bases. The CDR3 consists of 14 residues. CDR1 ENHRY and CDR2 SYGVKD come from the germline V gene. Unmatched junction bases numbered 8, after V lost 7 bases and J lost 3 bases. The CDR3 DNA reads TGTGCCATCAAGAGTGACAGGGGTGACTACGAGCAGTACTTC. Amino acid sequence: CAIKSDRGDYEQYF.

This clonotype was picked up many times. The chain links TRBV9 to TRBJ1-1; the match to TRBD1 covers 11 bases. This CDR3 is built from 15 residues. Germline CDR1 is SGDLS and CDR2 is YYNGEE. With 4 bases clipped from V and 4 bases from J, the junction kept 6 bases outside the gene matches. DNA of the CDR3: TGTGCCAGCAGCCTTAGTGGGACAGGGGGCACTGAAGCTTTCTTT. Protein: CASSLSGTGGTEAFF.

This clonotype was seen ten or more times. This chain links TRBV6-2 or TRBV6-3 with TRBJ2-7; D possibly corresponds to TRBD2 (5 bases). Per the germline V gene, CDR1 is MNHEY and CDR2 is SVGEGT. This CDR3 spans 15 amino acids. The ends were cut back, 5 bases at V and 3 bases at J, with 17 bases in the middle. CDR3 loop: CASSVMMEADYEQYF. DNA for the CDR3: TGTGCCAGCAGTGTTATGATGGAAGCGGACTACGAGCAGTACTTC.

This clonotype has a count of ten or more. The gene calls are TRBV6-6 and TRBJ1-3; D might be TRBD1 (5 bases). Germline assignment: CDR1 MNHNY and CDR2 SVGAGI (reference sequence). CDR3 length: 15 residues. V shed 2 bases and J shed 0 bases, with 8 bases lying between them. The CDR3 bases are TGTGCCAGCAGTTACCCGGACAACTCTGGAAACACCATATATTTT. It translates to CASSYPDNSGNTIYF.

A remark on this clonotype: No conserved phenylalanine or tryptophan ends this CDR3, so it is likely a read error. The DNA is omitted, as the CDR3 cannot be located on it reliably, and the CDR3 follows TCRdb's listing. The chain employs TRBV9 and TRBJ2-6; the table's TRBD1 call for D was not verified on the DNA. The CDR3 comprises 11 residues, both ends counted. The germline gives CDR1 SGDLS, CDR2 YYNGEE. CDR3 region: CASSVVGTGGN.

The chain has TRBV5-1 and TRBJ2-5, with a weak D call TRBD2 (6 bases). CDR1 and CDR2 (germline): SGHRS, YFSETQ. The CDR3 totals 15 residues. Trimming shortened V by 0 bases and J by 4 bases, and 13 bases separated the two germline ends. CDR3 DNA: TGCGCCAGCAGCTTGGTAGTGGGAGCGGGAGAGACCCAGTACTTC. Its translation is CASSLVVGAGETQYF.

CDR3 residues: CASSPSLAGGTDTQYF. The CDR3 DNA is TGTGCCAGCAGCCCGTCACTAGCGGGAGGCACAGATACGCAGTATTTT. The chain carries TRBV4-2 and TRBJ2-3, with 11 bases identical to TRBD2. V was pared by 4 bases and J by 1 base, with 4 bases of the junction left unmatched. From germline, CDR1 is LGHNA and CDR2 YNFKEQ. CDR3 length equals 16 residues.

This clonotype was observed at least ten times. This chain links TRBV5-1 with TRBJ2-1; perhaps D is TRBD1 or TRBD2 (5 bases each). The CDR3 has 13 amino acids. The germline CDR1 and CDR2 sequences are SGHRS and YFSETQ. Trimming took off 2 bases at V and 7 bases at J, with 10 bases between the two ends. CDR3 in amino acids: CASSFYEGNEQFF. The CDR3 nucleotides read TGCGCCAGCAGCTTTTATGAGGGGAATGAGCAGTTCTTC. Supplemented by reference TRBV5-1 and TRBJ2-1, the full variable domain reads KAGVTQTPRYLIKTRGQQVTLSCSPISGHRSVSWYQQTPGQGLQFLFEYFSETQRNKGNFPGRFSGRQFSNSRSEMNVSTLELGDSALYLCASSFYEGNEQFFGPGTRLTVL.

This clonotype was picked up many times. This may stem from a read error, because a much larger clone lies one nucleotide away. This chain links TRBV19 with TRBJ1-1; D call uncertain. The CDR3 sequence is 13 residues long. CDR1 and CDR2 (germline): LNHDA, SQIVND (reference sequence). Trimming stripped 2 bases from V and 0 bases from J, with 4 bases between. The CDR3 DNA reads TGTGCCAGTAGTATATTCATGAACACTGAAGCTTTCTTT. This encodes CASSIFMNTEAFF.